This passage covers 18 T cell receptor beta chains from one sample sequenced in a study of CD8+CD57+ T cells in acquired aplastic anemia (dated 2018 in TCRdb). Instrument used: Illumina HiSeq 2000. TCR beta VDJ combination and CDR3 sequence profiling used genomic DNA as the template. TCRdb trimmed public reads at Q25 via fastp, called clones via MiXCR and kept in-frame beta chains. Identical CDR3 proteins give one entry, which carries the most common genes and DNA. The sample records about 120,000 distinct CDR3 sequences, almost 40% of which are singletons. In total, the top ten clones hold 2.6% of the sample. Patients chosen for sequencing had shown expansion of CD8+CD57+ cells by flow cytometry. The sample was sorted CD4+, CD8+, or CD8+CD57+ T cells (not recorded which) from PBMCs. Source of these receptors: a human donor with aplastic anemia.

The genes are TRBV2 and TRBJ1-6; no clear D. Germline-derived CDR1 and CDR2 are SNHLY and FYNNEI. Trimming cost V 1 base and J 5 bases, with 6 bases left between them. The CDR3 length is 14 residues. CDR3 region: CASSEGRDNSPLHF. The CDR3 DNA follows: TGTGCCAGCAGTGAAGGTCGGGATAATTCACCCCTCCACTTT.

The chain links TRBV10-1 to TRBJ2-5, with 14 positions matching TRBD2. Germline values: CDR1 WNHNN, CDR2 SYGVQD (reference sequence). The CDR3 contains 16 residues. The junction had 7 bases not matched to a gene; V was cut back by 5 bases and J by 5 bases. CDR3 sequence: CASSLPGLAGVETQYF. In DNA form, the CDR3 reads TGCGCCAGCAGTTTACCGGGACTAGCGGGGGTGGAGACCCAGTACTTC.

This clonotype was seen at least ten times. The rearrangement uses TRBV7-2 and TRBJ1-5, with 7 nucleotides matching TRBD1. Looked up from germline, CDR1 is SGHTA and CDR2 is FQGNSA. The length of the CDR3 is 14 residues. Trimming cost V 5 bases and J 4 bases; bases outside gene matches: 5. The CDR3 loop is CASSPGQLNQPQHF. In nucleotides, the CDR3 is TGTGCCAGCAGCCCGGGACAGCTTAATCAGCCCCAGCATTTT.

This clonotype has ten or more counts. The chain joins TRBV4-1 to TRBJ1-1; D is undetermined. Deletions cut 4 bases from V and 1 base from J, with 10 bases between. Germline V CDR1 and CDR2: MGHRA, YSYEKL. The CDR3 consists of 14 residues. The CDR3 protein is CASSLGSQNTEAFF. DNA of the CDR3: TGCGCCAGCAGCCTCGGATCCCAGAACACTGAAGCTTTCTTT.

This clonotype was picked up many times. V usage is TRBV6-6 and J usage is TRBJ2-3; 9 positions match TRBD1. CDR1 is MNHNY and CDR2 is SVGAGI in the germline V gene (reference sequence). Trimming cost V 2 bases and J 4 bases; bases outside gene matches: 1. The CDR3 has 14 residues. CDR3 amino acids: CASSYRQGADTQYF. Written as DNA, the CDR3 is TGTGCCAGCAGTTACAGACAGGGGGCAGATACGCAGTATTTT.

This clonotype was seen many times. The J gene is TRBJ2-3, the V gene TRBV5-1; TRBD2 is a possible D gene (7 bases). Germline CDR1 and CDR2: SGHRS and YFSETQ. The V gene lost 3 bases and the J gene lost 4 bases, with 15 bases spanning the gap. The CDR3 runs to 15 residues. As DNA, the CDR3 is TGCGCCAGCAGCTCAACAAGGGGGGGCCCAGATACGCAGTATTTT. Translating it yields CASSSTRGGPDTQYF.

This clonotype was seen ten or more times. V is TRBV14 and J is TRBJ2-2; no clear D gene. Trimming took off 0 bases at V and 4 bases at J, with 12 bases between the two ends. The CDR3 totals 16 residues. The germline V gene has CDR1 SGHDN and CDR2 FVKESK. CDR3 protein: CASSQESRTPTGELFF. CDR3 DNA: TGTGCCAGCAGCCAAGAAAGCAGAACCCCCACCGGGGAGCTGTTTTTT.

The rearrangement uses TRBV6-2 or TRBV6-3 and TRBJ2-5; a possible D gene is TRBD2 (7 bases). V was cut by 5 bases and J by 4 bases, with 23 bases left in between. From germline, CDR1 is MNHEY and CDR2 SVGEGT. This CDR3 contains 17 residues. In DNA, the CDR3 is TGTGCCAGCAGTCTACGACGGGGGGCAACTGGGCGAGAGACCCAGTACTTC. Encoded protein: CASSLRRGATGRETQYF.

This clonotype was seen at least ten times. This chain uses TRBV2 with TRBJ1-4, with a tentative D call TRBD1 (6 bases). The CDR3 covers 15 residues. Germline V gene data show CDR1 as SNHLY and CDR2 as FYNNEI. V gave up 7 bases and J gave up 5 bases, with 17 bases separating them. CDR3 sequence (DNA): TGTGCCAGCACGGGGGGGGACACCCAGAATGAAAAACTGTTTTTT. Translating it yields CASTGGDTQNEKLFF.

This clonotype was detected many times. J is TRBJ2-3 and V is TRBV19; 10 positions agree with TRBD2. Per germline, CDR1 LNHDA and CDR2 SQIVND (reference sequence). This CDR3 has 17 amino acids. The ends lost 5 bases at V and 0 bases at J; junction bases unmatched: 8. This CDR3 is CASSSNLAGGSTDTQYF. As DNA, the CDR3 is TGTGCCAGTAGTTCAAACTTAGCGGGGGGCAGCACAGATACGCAGTATTTT.

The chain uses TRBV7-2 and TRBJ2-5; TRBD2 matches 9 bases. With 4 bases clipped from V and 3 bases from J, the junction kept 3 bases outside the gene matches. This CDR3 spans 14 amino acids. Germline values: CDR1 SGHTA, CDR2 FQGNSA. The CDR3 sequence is CASSSGLAEETQYF. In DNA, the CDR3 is TGTGCCAGCAGCTCGGGACTAGCCGAAGAGACCCAGTACTTC.

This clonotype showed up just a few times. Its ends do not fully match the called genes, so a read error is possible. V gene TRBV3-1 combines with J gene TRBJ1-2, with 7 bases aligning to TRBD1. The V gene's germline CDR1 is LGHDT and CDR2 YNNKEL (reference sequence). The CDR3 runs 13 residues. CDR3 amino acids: CASAAGGNCGYTF. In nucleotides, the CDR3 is TGTGCCAGCGCCGCAGGGGGAAACTGTGGCTACACCTTC.

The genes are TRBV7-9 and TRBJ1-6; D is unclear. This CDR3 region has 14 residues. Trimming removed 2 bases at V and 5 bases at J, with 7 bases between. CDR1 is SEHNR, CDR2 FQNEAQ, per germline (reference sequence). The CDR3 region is CASSLTIDNSPLHF. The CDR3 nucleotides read TGTGCCAGCAGCTTAACAATTGATAATTCACCCCTCCACTTT.

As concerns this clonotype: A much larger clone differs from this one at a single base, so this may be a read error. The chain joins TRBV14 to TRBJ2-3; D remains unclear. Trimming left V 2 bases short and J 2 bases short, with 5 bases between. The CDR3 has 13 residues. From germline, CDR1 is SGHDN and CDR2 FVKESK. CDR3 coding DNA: TGTGCCAGCAGCCAACTCCTCACAGATACGCAGTATTTT. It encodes CASSQLLTDTQYF.

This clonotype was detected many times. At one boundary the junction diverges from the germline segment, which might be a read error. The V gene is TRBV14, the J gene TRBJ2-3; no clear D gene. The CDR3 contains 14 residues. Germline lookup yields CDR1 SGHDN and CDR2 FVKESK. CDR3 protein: CASRQERLGDTQYF. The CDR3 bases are TGTGCCAGCAGGCAAGAAAGGCTAGGAGATACGCAGTATTTT.

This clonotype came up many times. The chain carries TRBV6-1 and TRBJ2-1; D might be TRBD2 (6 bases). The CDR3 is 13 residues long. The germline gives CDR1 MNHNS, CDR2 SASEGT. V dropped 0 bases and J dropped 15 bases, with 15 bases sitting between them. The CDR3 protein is CASSEAARGLMFF. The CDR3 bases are TGTGCCAGCAGTGAAGCGGCTCGGGGACTGATGTTCTTC.

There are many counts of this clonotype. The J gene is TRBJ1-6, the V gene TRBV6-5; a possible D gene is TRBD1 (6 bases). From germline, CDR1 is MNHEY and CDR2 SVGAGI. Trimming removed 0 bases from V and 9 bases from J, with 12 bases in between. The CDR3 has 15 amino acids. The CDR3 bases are TGTGCCAGCAGTTACTCGATTGGCAGGGGTTCACCCCTCCACTTT. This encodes CASSYSIGRGSPLHF.

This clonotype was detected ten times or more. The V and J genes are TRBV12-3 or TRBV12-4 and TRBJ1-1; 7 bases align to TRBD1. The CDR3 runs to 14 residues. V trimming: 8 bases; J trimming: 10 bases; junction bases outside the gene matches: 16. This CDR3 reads CASGITGERLVAFF. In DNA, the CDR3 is TGTGCCAGCGGTATCACAGGGGAACGCCTCGTAGCTTTCTTT.